This is a list of T cell receptor beta chains from one sample in a study of cytomegalovirus exposure and HLA in healthy donors. Here immunoSEQ multiplex PCR was the method, and the copy in TCRdb shows in-frame clones only, minus some. The sample shows roughly 130,000 clones, 85% to 90% of them seen only once. Sequenced material: PBMCs. Receptor source: a woman in her 30s in good health and CMV-seropositive. The CDR3 runs from the conserved cysteine through the conserved F or W. D genes are given only for firm matches.

D gene	V gene	J gene	CDR3 DNA	CDR3 protein
NA	TRBV14	TRBJ1-1	TGTGCCAGCAGCCAAGATGGGGCGGGGGGCACTGAAGCTTTCTTT	CASSQDGAGGTEAFF
NA	TRBV6-5	TRBJ2-7	TGTGCCAGCACCTATGACGCGCGGATGTCGCGGGAGCAGTACTTC	CASTYDARMSREQYF
TRBD1	TRBV10-3	TRBJ2-3	TGTGCCATCAGTCCGGGACAGCCCCCAGATACGCAGTATTTT	CAISPGQPPDTQYF
TRBD2	TRBV27	TRBJ2-7	TGTGCCAGCAGTTCCGGGACTAGCCTGTCCTACGAGCAGTACTTC	CASSSGTSLSYEQYF
TRBD1	TRBV6-4	TRBJ1-1	TGTGCCAGCAGTGAAACAGGGGGTAACACTGAAGCTTTCTTT	CASSETGGNTEAFF
NA	TRBV6-6	TRBJ1-3	TGTGCCAGCCACTCCTCCTCTGGAAACACCATATATTTT	CASHSSSGNTIYF
TRBD1	TRBV2	TRBJ1-5	TGTGCCAGCAGTAAGAGACAGGGGGCAGGTCAGCCCCAGCATTTT	CASSKRQGAGQPQHF
TRBD1	TRBV5-1	TRBJ2-4	TGCGCCAGCAGACCTGGGACAGCAAAAAACATTCAGTACTTC	CASRPGTAKNIQYF
TRBD1	TRBV5-8	TRBJ1-2	TGTGCCAGCAGCCGGGGACAGAACTATGGCTACACCTTC	CASSRGQNYGYTF
TRBD1	TRBV27	TRBJ2-7	TGTGCCAGCAGTCTGGGACAGGGCACCTACGAGCAGTACTTC	CASSLGQGTYEQYF